Listed below are T cell receptor beta chains from one sample, sequenced in a study of OX40 agonist ivuxolimab in advanced cancers. Only in-frame clones appear in the TCRdb table, and some are missing; sequencing was by immunoSEQ multiplex PCR. Of about 73,000 clones in the sample, about 92% were seen once. This material consisted of CD4+ or CD8+ T cells sorted from blood, taken in a trial of the OX40 agonist ivuxolimab. The source of these receptors is an adult with an advanced solid tumor such as melanoma, head and neck, liver or kidney cancer. CDR3s include the opening cysteine and the closing phenylalanine or tryptophan. The D gene is left open where the match is weak. Size is omitted from some rows. Given values are once, few, many or a class for expanded clones.

d_call	v_call	clone_size	j_call	cdr3_nt	cdr3_aa
TRBD2	TRBV13	NA	TRBJ2-3	TGTGCCAGCAGCCCTCTAGCGGGGGGGCCAGATACGCAGTATTTT	CASSPLAGGPDTQYF
TRBD1	TRBV5-6	NA	TRBJ1-2	TGTGCCAGCAGCTCCATAGGACAGGGGGTCCACTATGGCTACACCTTC	CASSSIGQGVHYGYTF
NA	TRBV7-9	NA	TRBJ2-2	TGTGCCAGCAGCTTTACAGGGCCGGGCGGGGAGCTGTTTTTT	CASSFTGPGGELFF
NA	TRBV6-6	NA	TRBJ2-7	TGTGCCAGCAGACCGGGGCCGGCGTACGAGCAGTACTTC	CASRPGPAYEQYF
NA	TRBV27	NA	TRBJ1-1	TGTGCCAGCAGCCCCGGCCAGGCTTTTGGAACTGAAGCTTTCTTT	CASSPGQAFGTEAFF
NA	TRBV13	NA	TRBJ1-2	TGTGCCAGCAGCGGACAATTCACAGTAGGGGGAGCGGAGACCTTC	CASSGQFTVGGAETF
TRBD1	TRBV30	NA	TRBJ2-1	TGTGCCTGGATCCGTAACCTCGGGACAGGGAACATAAATGAGCAGTTCTTC	CAWIRNLGTGNINEQFF
NA	TRBV4-2	NA	TRBJ2-3	TGTGCCAGCAGCCATGAGAGGGGCCTCACAGATACGCAGTATTTT	CASSHERGLTDTQYF
NA	TRBV6-6	NA	TRBJ2-1	TGTGCCAGCAGTTACTCTACAGCAAACAATGAGCAGTTCTTC	CASSYSTANNEQFF
NA	TRBV27	NA	TRBJ2-3	TGTGCCAGCAGCCTATACTCCAGCGGTACAGATACGCAGTATTTT	CASSLYSSGTDTQYF
NA	TRBV2	NA	TRBJ2-5	TGTGCCAGCAGAGCCGGGGCAGAAGGAGAGACCCAGTACTTC	CASRAGAEGETQYF
NA	TRBV7-9	NA	TRBJ2-5	TGTGCCAGCAGCTTAGGGCAGGGTGCTAGATGGCAAGAGACCCAGTACTTC	CASSLGQGARWQETQYF
NA	TRBV7-2	NA	TRBJ2-7	TGTGCCAGCAGCCTAGGACTCTTAATCGACGAGCAGTACTTC	CASSLGLLIDEQYF
NA	TRBV7-6	NA	TRBJ1-1	TGTGCCAGCAGCTTAGAGAGGCAGGGGTTCACTGAAGCTTTCTTT	CASSLERQGFTEAFF
TRBD2	TRBV11-2	NA	TRBJ2-7	TGTGCCAGCAGCCCCTATAGCGGGGGCTCTTACGAGCAGTACTTC	CASSPYSGGSYEQYF
NA	TRBV6-1	once	TRBJ2-7	TGTGCCAGCAGTGAAGAGGTCTGGAGCTCCTACGAGCAGTACTTC	CASSEEVWSSYEQYF
NA	TRBV21-1	NA	TRBJ2-7	TGTGCCAGCAGCAAAGGAGCAGGCGTTAGCGAGCAGTACTTC	CASSKGAGVSEQYF
NA	TRBV27	NA	TRBJ1-2	TGTGCCAGCAGTCCCCCCGGGACGTTATATGGCTACACCTTC	CASSPPGTLYGYTF
TRBD2	TRBV27	NA	TRBJ2-1	TGTGCCAGCAGTTTCCTCCGACTAGCGGGGGGACCCTACAATGAGCAGTTCTTC	CASSFLRLAGGPYNEQFF
NA	TRBV4-1	NA	TRBJ1-1	TGCGCCAGCAGCCAAGTGGGGGAGAACACTGAAGCTTTCTTT	CASSQVGENTEAFF
NA	TRBV18	NA	TRBJ2-1	TGTGCCAGCTCACCACCGGCGACAGGCCACAATGAGCAGTTCTTC	CASSPPATGHNEQFF
NA	TRBV11-2	NA	TRBJ1-4	TGTGCCAGCAGCTTAGTTGGGACTAATGAAAAACTGTTTTTT	CASSLVGTNEKLFF
NA	TRBV6-6	NA	TRBJ1-2	TGTGCCAGCAGCCCCGGGACAACGAACTATGGCTACACCTTC	CASSPGTTNYGYTF
NA	TRBV7-9	NA	TRBJ2-5	TGTGCCAGCAGCTTGGCCGGGGAGACCCAGTACTTC	CASSLAGETQYF
NA	TRBV9	NA	TRBJ1-1	TGTGCCAGCAGCCCTCGTACCGGGACCGCCGGAACTGAAGCTTTCTTT	CASSPRTGTAGTEAFF
NA	TRBV29-1	NA	TRBJ2-7	TGCAGCGCGCAGAAGGGACACGAGCAGTACTTC	CSAQKGHEQYF
NA	TRBV4-1	NA	TRBJ2-5	TGCGCCAGCAGAATCGGGACGGTTGATCGAGAGACCCAGTACTTC	CASRIGTVDRETQYF
NA	TRBV4-3	NA	TRBJ2-5	TGCGCCAGCAGCCAAACTGAGCGAGAGACCCAGTACTTC	CASSQTERETQYF